The rows below give T cell receptor beta chains drawn from one sample of a study of read filtering for tumor transcriptome and immune sequencing. TCRdb re-analysed the reads in MiXCR, keeping a single row per CDR3 protein. The sample has about 62,000 distinct CDR3 sequences, roughly a fifth seen once. Sequences were obtained from a population of CD138-negative cells sorted from bone marrow. These receptors came from a donor aged 40 or older with multiple myeloma. The CDR3 runs from the conserved cysteine through the conserved F or W. D genes are given only for firm matches. The size of a clone is reported for some rows only, either as once, few or many, or as a class for expanded clones.

few	-	TRBV10-3	TRBJ1-4	TGTGCCACCCGGGGGCCAGGGGCTAATGAAAAACTGTTTTTT	CATRGPGANEKLFF
many	TRBD1	TRBV20-1	TRBJ1-1	TGCAGTGCTAGAGATGGGACAGGGAACACTGAAGCTTTCTTT	CSARDGTGNTEAFF
few	TRBD2	TRBV20-1	TRBJ2-7	TGCAGTGCTAGGGCTGTTTGGACTAGCGGGAGTTTCTCCTACGAGCAGTACTTC	CSARAVWTSGSFSYEQYF
many	TRBD1	TRBV28	TRBJ1-5	TGTGCCAGCAGTCCCGGGACAGCGAATCAGCCCCAGCATTTT	CASSPGTANQPQHF
many	-	TRBV3-1	TRBJ1-4	TGTGCCAGCAGCCCCACCGGGACGTATAATGAAAAACTGTTTTTT	CASSPTGTYNEKLFF
few	-	TRBV20-1	TRBJ1-1	TGCAGTGCTGGGGGGCAGAACACTGAAGCTTTCTTT	CSAGGQNTEAFF
few	-	TRBV18	TRBJ2-1	TGTGCCAGCTCACAAAACAATGAGCAGTTCTTC	CASSQNNEQFF
many	-	TRBV29-1	TRBJ2-7	TGCAGCGTTGAAGATCTCGACCGACAGCCCTACGAGCAGTACTTC	CSVEDLDRQPYEQYF
many	-	TRBV12-3/TRBV12-4	TRBJ1-5	TGTGCCAGCAGTCCCAATACTCAGCCCCAGCATTTT	CASSPNTQPQHF
many	-	TRBV20-1	TRBJ2-7	TGCAGTGCTAGAGGGGACCTCCATTGGGCCTACGAGCAGTACTTC	CSARGDLHWAYEQYF
-	TRBD2	TRBV3-1	TRBJ2-1	TGTGCCAGCAGCCTACGACTAGCGGGAAAGCCGAATGAGCAGTTCTTC	CASSLRLAGKPNEQFF
many	TRBD2	TRBV20-1	TRBJ2-5	TGCAGTGCTAGACGCCCACTAGCGGGGGGTGAGACCCAGTACTTC	CSARRPLAGGETQYF
many	TRBD2	TRBV7-9	TRBJ2-7	TGTGCCAGCAGTCCCGGGACTAGCGGACTCCTGGAGCAGTACTTC	CASSPGTSGLLEQYF
many	-	TRBV3-1	TRBJ2-3	TGTGCCAGCAGCAAGATGGACGGGCTCCCCACAGATACGCAGTATTTT	CASSKMDGLPTDTQYF
many	TRBD2	TRBV7-2	TRBJ2-5	TGTGCCAGCAGCCGCACCGGGGCGGGGGGCGATCAGACCCAGTACTTC	CASSRTGAGGDQTQYF
few	TRBD1	TRBV20-1	TRBJ2-3	TGCAGTGCTAGAGTTAGGACAGGGGGCTCTGAAGATACGCAGTATTTT	CSARVRTGGSEDTQYF
many	TRBD2	TRBV20-1	TRBJ2-2	TGCAGTGCTAGACCGGGGGGGCAAGACACCGGGGAGCTGTTTTTT	CSARPGGQDTGELFF
many	TRBD2	TRBV25-1	TRBJ2-1	TGTGCCAGCAGTGCCTCTAGCGGGGGGCTTCAAGGAGGCAACAATGAGCAGTTCTTC	CASSASSGGLQGGNNEQFF
many	-	TRBV9	TRBJ2-2	TGTGCCAGTCGCCCAGCAGTAACCGGGGAGCTGTTTTTT	CASRPAVTGELFF
many	-	TRBV5-1	TRBJ2-7	TGCGCCAGCAGCTTTCAGGGTCGGGCCTACGAGCAGTACTTC	CASSFQGRAYEQYF
-	-	TRBV5-1	TRBJ1-4	TGCGCCAGCAGCTTGGTAATTAATGAAAAACTGTTTTTT	CASSLVINEKLFF
-	-	TRBV6-1	TRBJ1-5	TGTGCCAGCAGTGTACAACCTGGCCTATATAGCAATCAGCCCCAGCATTTT	CASSVQPGLYSNQPQHF
many	-	TRBV4-1	TRBJ2-2	TGCGCCAGCAGCCAAGTCTGGACCGGGGAGCTGTTTTTT	CASSQVWTGELFF
few	TRBD2	TRBV14	TRBJ2-3	TGTGCCAGCAGCCAATGGGGGACTAGCGGAGATACGCAGTATTTT	CASSQWGTSGDTQYF
many	-	TRBV3-1	TRBJ2-2	TGTGCCAGCAGCCAAGCGGGAGCGTCCGGGGAGCTGTTTTTT	CASSQAGASGELFF
few	-	TRBV6-2/TRBV6-3	TRBJ2-5	TGTGCCAGCAGCCGACTAGTTTTCGAGACCCAGTACTTC	CASSRLVFETQYF
many	-	TRBV2	TRBJ2-2	TGTGCCAGCAGCACCCACTTAACCGGGGAGCTGTTTTTT	CASSTHLTGELFF